This is a list of T cell receptor beta chains from one sample in a study of blood T cell repertoires in COVID-19. TCRdb's table, derived via immunoSEQ multiplex PCR, lists solely in-frame clones and lacks some. The data contain approximately 380,000 clones, 88% of them singletons. Sequenced material: PBMCs or T cells enriched from blood (not recorded which). The receptors stem from a woman aged 18 to 35 who had recovered from COVID-19. CDR3s include the opening cysteine and the closing phenylalanine or tryptophan. The order of the fields is D gene, J gene, V gene, clone size, CDR3 protein, CDR3 DNA. A D gene is named only where the DNA matches it firmly. Not every row has a clone size; where given, it reads once, few, many or a size class.

d_gene: TRBD2; j_gene: TRBJ2-7; v_gene: TRBV4-1; abundance: .; CDR3aa: CASSAGEGEQYF; CDR3nt: TGCGCCAGCAGCGCGGGGGAGGGAGAGCAGTACTTC
d_gene: .; j_gene: TRBJ2-3; v_gene: TRBV7-2; abundance: .; CDR3aa: CASSLRRGSRFVNTDTQYF; CDR3nt: TGTGCCAGCAGCTTACGCAGGGGCTCACGTTTCGTTAACACAGATACGCAGTATTTT
d_gene: TRBD1; j_gene: TRBJ2-7; v_gene: TRBV19; abundance: .; CDR3aa: CASSPDRVGEQYF; CDR3nt: TGTGCCAGTAGCCCCGACAGGGTTGGCGAGCAGTACTTC
d_gene: .; j_gene: TRBJ2-7; v_gene: TRBV6-2/TRBV6-3; abundance: .; CDR3aa: CASSRGSSYEQYF; CDR3nt: TGTGCCAGCAGTCGAGGGAGCTCCTACGAGCAGTACTTC
d_gene: TRBD1; j_gene: TRBJ2-3; v_gene: TRBV29-1; abundance: .; CDR3aa: CSGEPGQGVDTQYF; CDR3nt: TGCAGCGGGGAACCGGGACAGGGTGTAGATACGCAGTATTTT
d_gene: .; j_gene: TRBJ2-3; v_gene: TRBV19; abundance: once; CDR3aa: CASTFLGGTDTQYF; CDR3nt: TGTGCCAGTACTTTCCTGGGCGGCACAGATACGCAGTATTTT
d_gene: .; j_gene: TRBJ2-3; v_gene: TRBV6-4; abundance: .; CDR3aa: CASSVGRSGDTQYF; CDR3nt: TGTGCCAGCAGTGTGGGCAGGTCGGGGGATACGCAGTATTTT
d_gene: TRBD1; j_gene: TRBJ1-5; v_gene: TRBV19; abundance: .; CDR3aa: CASSIFLDRGEGNQPQHF; CDR3nt: TGTGCCAGTAGTATTTTTTTGGACAGGGGCGAGGGCAATCAGCCCCAGCATTTT
d_gene: .; j_gene: TRBJ1-1; v_gene: TRBV11-2; abundance: .; CDR3aa: CASSLYGSPTAFF; CDR3nt: TGTGCCAGCAGCTTATACGGGAGTCCTACAGCTTTCTTT
d_gene: .; j_gene: TRBJ1-6; v_gene: TRBV4-1; abundance: once; CDR3aa: CASSLEGTGNSPLHF; CDR3nt: TGCGCCAGCAGCCTGGAGGGAACAGGTAATTCACCCCTCCACTTT
d_gene: .; j_gene: TRBJ1-1; v_gene: TRBV5-8; abundance: once; CDR3aa: CASSLLSGAFF; CDR3nt: TGTGCCAGCAGCTTGCTATCGGGGGCTTTCTTT
d_gene: .; j_gene: TRBJ1-6; v_gene: TRBV10-3; abundance: .; CDR3aa: CAISGFADNSPLHF; CDR3nt: TGTGCTATATCAGGGTTTGCCGATAATTCACCCCTCCACTTT
d_gene: .; j_gene: TRBJ1-1; v_gene: TRBV5-6; abundance: .; CDR3aa: CASSLRGTEAFF; CDR3nt: TGTGCCAGCAGCTTGCGAGGGACTGAAGCTTTCTTT
d_gene: .; j_gene: TRBJ1-6; v_gene: TRBV2; abundance: .; CDR3aa: CAIRTFVGSPLHF; CDR3nt: TGTGCCATCCGGACATTCGTTGGTTCACCCCTCCACTTT
d_gene: .; j_gene: TRBJ2-3; v_gene: TRBV27; abundance: .; CDR3aa: CASSPEGFTDTQYF; CDR3nt: TGTGCCAGCAGCCCGGAGGGGTTCACAGATACGCAGTATTTT
d_gene: .; j_gene: TRBJ1-6; v_gene: TRBV2; abundance: .; CDR3aa: CASSEYQDSPLHF; CDR3nt: TGTGCCAGCAGTGAATATCAGGATTCACCCCTCCACTTT
d_gene: .; j_gene: TRBJ1-5; v_gene: TRBV29-1; abundance: .; CDR3aa: CRAAGGGDQPQHF; CDR3nt: TGCAGGGCGGCGGGGGGTGGCGATCAGCCCCAGCATTTT
d_gene: .; j_gene: TRBJ1-2; v_gene: TRBV5-4; abundance: .; CDR3aa: CASSLQLPPYGYTF; CDR3nt: TGTGCCAGCAGCTTGCAACTTCCTCCTTATGGCTACACCTTC
d_gene: .; j_gene: TRBJ2-5; v_gene: TRBV5-1; abundance: .; CDR3aa: CASSLERLPRGQETQYF; CDR3nt: TGCGCCAGCAGCTTGGAGCGACTCCCTAGGGGCCAAGAGACCCAGTACTTC
d_gene: .; j_gene: TRBJ1-5; v_gene: TRBV30; abundance: .; CDR3aa: CAWSVVGGHQPQHF; CDR3nt: TGTGCCTGGAGTGTGGTCGGGGGGCATCAGCCCCAGCATTTT
d_gene: TRBD2; j_gene: TRBJ2-3; v_gene: TRBV5-1; abundance: .; CDR3aa: CASSRGLAGDTDTQYF; CDR3nt: TGCGCCAGCAGCCGAGGACTAGCGGGGGACACAGATACGCAGTATTTT
d_gene: .; j_gene: TRBJ2-7; v_gene: TRBV5-1; abundance: .; CDR3aa: CASSCGTPRCSYEQYF; CDR3nt: TGCGCCAGCAGCTGCGGGACCCCTCGGTGCTCCTACGAGCAGTACTTC
d_gene: TRBD2; j_gene: TRBJ2-7; v_gene: TRBV9; abundance: .; CDR3aa: CASGLADGQEQYF; CDR3nt: TGTGCCAGCGGACTAGCGGACGGTCAGGAGCAGTACTTC
d_gene: .; j_gene: TRBJ1-2; v_gene: TRBV10-1; abundance: .; CDR3aa: CASSESSGIGYTF; CDR3nt: TGCGCCAGCAGTGAGTCATCGGGGATCGGCTACACCTTC
d_gene: .; j_gene: TRBJ1-2; v_gene: TRBV25-1; abundance: once; CDR3aa: CASSPLQGGYTF; CDR3nt: TGTGCCAGCAGTCCATTACAGGGTGGCTACACCTTC
d_gene: TRBD1; j_gene: TRBJ1-5; v_gene: TRBV6-5; abundance: once; CDR3aa: CASSYSRGNQPQHF; CDR3nt: TGTGCCAGCAGTTACAGCAGGGGGAATCAGCCCCAGCATTTT
d_gene: TRBD1; j_gene: TRBJ1-1; v_gene: TRBV5-4; abundance: .; CDR3aa: CASRLEQGPSGEAFF; CDR3nt: TGTGCCAGCAGACTAGAACAGGGGCCCAGCGGTGAAGCTTTCTTT
d_gene: .; j_gene: TRBJ1-5; v_gene: TRBV11-1; abundance: once; CDR3aa: CASSLVPGSNQPQHF; CDR3nt: TGTGCCAGCAGCTTAGTGCCGGGGAGCAATCAGCCCCAGCATTTT
d_gene: TRBD1; j_gene: TRBJ2-1; v_gene: TRBV25-1; abundance: .; CDR3aa: CASSVPGGYEQFF; CDR3nt: TGTGCCAGCAGTGTTCCAGGGGGCTATGAGCAGTTCTTC
d_gene: .; j_gene: TRBJ1-1; v_gene: TRBV7-9; abundance: .; CDR3aa: CASSSPRQENTEAFF; CDR3nt: TGTGCCAGCAGCTCCCCCCGACAGGAGAACACTGAAGCTTTCTTT
d_gene: TRBD1; j_gene: TRBJ1-4; v_gene: TRBV19; abundance: .; CDR3aa: CASSISGTGVEKLFF; CDR3nt: TGTGCCAGTAGTATATCCGGGACAGGGGTTGAAAAACTGTTTTTT
d_gene: .; j_gene: TRBJ1-3; v_gene: TRBV9; abundance: .; CDR3aa: CASSVGNSGNTIYF; CDR3nt: TGTGCCAGCAGCGTAGGTAACTCTGGAAACACCATATATTTT
d_gene: .; j_gene: TRBJ2-3; v_gene: TRBV28; abundance: once; CDR3aa: CASSAPRTAGDTQYF; CDR3nt: TGTGCCAGCAGTGCGCCCCGGACAGCTGGGGATACGCAGTATTTT
d_gene: .; j_gene: TRBJ1-4; v_gene: TRBV7-3; abundance: .; CDR3aa: CASSLPLEKLFF; CDR3nt: TGTGCCAGCAGCCTACCCTTGGAAAAACTGTTTTTT
d_gene: .; j_gene: TRBJ1-4; v_gene: TRBV7-8; abundance: .; CDR3aa: CASSSDRQGRGEKLFF; CDR3nt: TGTGCCAGCAGCTCAGACCGGCAGGGGAGAGGAGAAAAACTGTTTTTT